The present TCR beta chain was sequenced within a study of cytomegalovirus exposure and HLA in healthy donors. Notes on this clone: Its antigen is currently unknown.

PCR amplification relied on 60 Vbeta primers (plus 13 Jbeta primers). Profiled with immunoSEQ multiplex PCR; TCRdb holds only in-frame clones, not every one. The data show roughly 220,000 clones, with roughly 80% seen just once and about 3% held by the top ten. CDR1 SGHDT and CDR2 YYEEEE come from the germline V gene. This CDR3 region has 11 residues. V gave up 6 bases and J gave up 3 bases, with 7 bases separating them. Broader study findings: The study listed 150 to 200 cytomegalovirus-associated TCR beta chains. In a later analysis, TCR beta V- and J-gene trimming was associated with a missense DCLRE1C variant.

The sequence was obtained from a man aged 30-40 years in good health and CMV-seronegative. The rearrangement links TRBV5-6 to TRBJ2-7, with D maybe TRBD2 (5 bases). The specimen was PBMCs. The CDR3 region is CASTSGYEQYF. The CDR3 region has the DNA TGTGCCAGCACCAGCGGCTACGAGCAGTACTTC.